This T cell receptor (beta chain) was retrieved from a study of early T cells in non-severe SARS-CoV-2 infection. At the level of the study: Bulk RNA taken from unsorted whole blood was sequenced, leaving chains unpaired. General study results and limits: A preference for anti-spike CD8 responses marked VDJdb matching, which missed private and CD4 specificities.

Unique molecular identifiers were added to individual cDNA molecules. TCRdb re-called the 5' RACE reads with MiXCR, one entry per CDR3 protein. The sample carries some 49,000 distinct CDR3 sequences, under 8.5% recorded once. This clonotype occurred a few times. Its target is unknown. This CDR3 is 15 amino acids long. V shed 8 bases, J shed 3 bases, and the junction held 11 bases outside the gene matches. The germline gives CDR1 MNHNS, CDR2 SASEGT. This rearrangement joins TRBV6-1 to TRBJ2-5; 8 bases are shared with TRBD1. Sequencing was done on a sample of whole blood. The source is an adult who was a healthcare worker with PCR-confirmed SARS-CoV-2 infection or an uninfected control (not recorded which). CDR3 loop: CASARQGRFEETQYF. Written as DNA, the CDR3 is TGTGCCAGCGCGAGACAGGGGAGATTTGAAGAGACCCAGTACTTC.